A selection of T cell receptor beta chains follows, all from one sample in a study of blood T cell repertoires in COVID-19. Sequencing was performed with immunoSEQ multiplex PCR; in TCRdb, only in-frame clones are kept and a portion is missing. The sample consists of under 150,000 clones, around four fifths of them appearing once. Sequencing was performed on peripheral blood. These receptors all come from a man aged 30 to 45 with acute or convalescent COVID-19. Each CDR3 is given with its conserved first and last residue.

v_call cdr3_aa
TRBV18 CASSPNPRPPAFF
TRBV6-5 CASSYSTRAGNTIYF
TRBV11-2 CASSTGQGALEQYF
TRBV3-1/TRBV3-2 CASSQDEGVSPLHF
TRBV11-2 CASSLDLGQGFGYTF
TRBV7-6 CASSLGLTAYNEQFF
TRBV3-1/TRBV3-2 CASSQGPRGLGGYGYTF
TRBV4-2 CASRTGVGEAFF
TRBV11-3 CASSPGQRSIDEQFF
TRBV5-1 CASSFRDTYEKLFF
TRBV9 CASTGQFSGANVLTF